Described below is a single TCR beta chain sequence and its context. Clones were sequenced by immunoSEQ multiplex PCR, and TCRdb holds only the in-frame ones, with some missing. The sample records some 250,000 clones, approximately 88% being singletons. This sample was included in a study of blood T cell repertoires in COVID-19. Study-level background: Samples representing acute and convalescent COVID-19 were sourced from the United States, Italy and Spain.

The CDR3 extends over 14 amino acids. Germline CDR1 MNHEY, CDR2 SVGAGI. J lost 5 bases, V lost 7 bases, and 7 bases had no gene match. The chain joins TRBV6-5 to TRBJ1-1; TRBD1 aligns across 10 bases. Material for sequencing was peripheral blood. The clonotype originates from a man in his forties with acute or convalescent COVID-19. The CDR3 loop reads CASIWDRGVTEAFF. Written as DNA, the CDR3 is TGTGCCAGCATTTGGGACAGGGGAGTTACTGAAGCTTTCTTT.